One sample yielded the 26 T cell receptor beta chains listed below, sequenced in a study of a mutant IDH1 vaccine in newly diagnosed glioma (dated by TCRdb to the early 2020s). Antigen specificity for these receptors is unknown. Library method: the immunoSEQ multiplex PCR assay. The table comes from immuneACCESS by way of TCRdb, which keeps in-frame sequences with V and J called. Part of the clones is missing from these tables; in studies checked, under half for an unresolved V gene and the rest for unknown reasons. Within this sample are tens of thousands of clones, with 80% to 90% of them counted one time only. Around 1.5% of the sample is in the top ten clones. What the time point label conveys for this sample: week 35, safety follow-up. Every vaccine dose consisted of 300 ug of a 20-mer mutant IDH1 peptide in Montanide, administered subcutaneously together with topical imiquimod. The sequenced sample was PBMCs, obtained from a glioma patient whose treatment included an IDH1 peptide vaccine. The receptor source for this set is a man aged 35 to 55 with glioma.

The chain recombines TRBV19 with TRBJ1-4, with TRBD1 matching over 8 bases. Germline V CDR1 and CDR2: LNHDA, SQIVND (reference sequence). The CDR3 length is 15 residues. The ends lost 4 bases at V and 6 bases at J; junction bases unmatched: 7. CDR3: CASSTSGGADEKLFF. CDR3 nucleotide sequence: TGTGCCAGTAGTACCTCAGGGGGCGCCGATGAAAAACTGTTTTTT.

The V call is TRBV19, the J call TRBJ1-1; unclear D gene. This CDR3 is built from 14 residues. Germline V gene data show CDR1 as LNHDA and CDR2 as SQIVND (reference sequence). Trimming stripped 1 base from V and 3 bases from J, with 9 bases between. CDR3 DNA sequence: TGTGCCAGTAGTATAGCAGGCAGTTACACTGAAGCTTTCTTT. Amino acid sequence: CASSIAGSYTEAFF.

The V and J genes are TRBV4-2 and TRBJ1-2; perhaps TRBD1 as D (6 bases). CDR1 LGHNA and CDR2 YNFKEQ come from the germline V gene. The V and J ends lost 1 base and 8 bases respectively, with 17 bases between them. CDR3 length: 15 amino acids. The CDR3 bases are TGTGCCAGCAGCCAAGCTGAAACAGGGTTACGGGGCTACACCTTC. Its translation is CASSQAETGLRGYTF.

This chain uses TRBV2 with TRBJ1-5; 9 bases line up with TRBD1. CDR1 is SNHLY and CDR2 is FYNNEI in the germline V gene. V lost 6 bases to trimming and J lost 1 base; unmatched junction nucleotides: 4. The CDR3 contains 15 residues. CDR3 sequence: CASRPGTGSNQPQHF. The CDR3 nucleotides are TGTGCCAGCAGGCCCGGGACAGGGAGCAATCAGCCCCAGCATTTT.

The chain is built from TRBV5-4 and TRBJ1-2; tentative D call: TRBD1 (6 bases). Trimming removed 4 bases from V and 5 bases from J, with 18 bases in between. The CDR3 covers 15 residues. Germline V gene sequence: CDR1 SGHNT, CDR2 YYREEE (reference sequence). CDR3 nucleotides: TGTGCCAGCAGCCCACGAGACAGGCAGGAGTATGGCTACACCTTC. This encodes CASSPRDRQEYGYTF.

The J gene is TRBJ2-2, the V gene TRBV9; D remains ambiguous. The CDR3 loop spans 16 amino acids. CDR1 SGDLS and CDR2 YYNGEE come from the germline V gene. Trimming shortened V by 4 bases and J by 1 base, and 14 bases separated the two germline ends. This CDR3 reads CASSPLTDLNTGELFF. DNA for the CDR3: TGTGCCAGCAGCCCCTTGACGGACCTGAACACCGGGGAGCTGTTTTTT.

The chain uses TRBV2 and TRBJ2-2; the D gene could be TRBD1 or TRBD2 (5 bases each). Trimming removed 6 bases from V and 4 bases from J, with 12 bases in between. CDR1 and CDR2 from the germline V gene are SNHLY and FYNNEI. CDR3 length equals 14 residues. This CDR3 reads CASRRDPPTGELFF. In nucleotides, the CDR3 is TGTGCCAGCAGACGGGACCCTCCCACCGGGGAGCTGTTTTTT.

V gene TRBV4-1 combines with J gene TRBJ2-5, with D perhaps TRBD2 (5 bases). Germline values: CDR1 MGHRA, CDR2 YSYEKL. The CDR3 contains 13 residues. Trimming took off 2 bases at V and 11 bases at J, with 15 bases between the two ends. The CDR3 spells CASSQTYTREQYF. The CDR3, as DNA: TGCGCCAGCAGCCAAACCTACACTAGGGAGCAGTACTTC.

The rearrangement uses TRBV25-1 and TRBJ2-3; the D is unclear. This CDR3 region has 14 residues. V gave up 3 bases and J gave up 3 bases, with 10 bases separating them. Germline lookup yields CDR1 MGHDK and CDR2 SYGVNS. CDR3 bases: TGTGCCAGCAGTGACCGACCCAAAACAGATACGCAGTATTTT. Encoded protein: CASSDRPKTDTQYF.

This sequence joins TRBV10-2 and TRBJ2-1; 10 positions agree with TRBD2. The CDR3 covers 14 residues. V was clipped by 3 bases and J by 12 bases; unmatched bases: 8. Germline-derived CDR1 and CDR2 are WSHSY and SAAADI. The CDR3 spells CASSELAGRSRQFF. Written as DNA, the CDR3 is TGCGCCAGCAGTGAACTAGCGGGACGATCGCGGCAGTTCTTC.

The chain combines TRBV5-1 with TRBJ2-5; 9 bases are a match to TRBD2. V shed 2 bases, J shed 2 bases, and the junction held 4 bases outside the gene matches. This CDR3 contains 15 residues. CDR1 and CDR2 (germline): SGHRS, YFSETQ. CDR3 residues: CASSFPSGAQETQYF. Written as DNA, the CDR3 is TGCGCCAGCAGCTTTCCTAGCGGGGCGCAAGAGACCCAGTACTTC.

The chain uses TRBV6-1 and TRBJ1-2; 8 bases fit TRBD1. Unmatched junction bases numbered 9, after V lost 3 bases and J lost 6 bases. Germline lookup yields CDR1 MNHNS and CDR2 SASEGT. CDR3 size: 15 residues. The DNA for the CDR3 is TGTGCCAGCAGTGATATAGGGAGACAGGGGAATGGCTACACCTTC. Its protein is CASSDIGRQGNGYTF.

The count of this clone is one. The gene calls are TRBV30 and TRBJ1-2, with D possibly TRBD1 on 5 matching bases. V was shortened by 5 bases and J by 4 bases, with 14 bases between the two germline ends. From germline, CDR1 is GTSNPN and CDR2 SVGIG (reference sequence). This CDR3 comprises 13 residues. The CDR3 spells CAWARETAYGYTF. The CDR3 nucleotides are TGTGCCTGGGCCCGGGAGACAGCCTATGGCTACACCTTC.

The rearrangement links TRBV6-1 to TRBJ2-7, with D perhaps matching TRBD1 (5 bases). The CDR3 is 13 amino acids. Germline CDR1 and CDR2: MNHNS and SASEGT. The V end lost 6 bases, the J end lost 0 bases, and 9 bases lay between the germline ends. CDR3 bases: TGTGCCAGCAGACAGGCTAGCTCCTACGAGCAGTACGTC. Amino acids: CASRQASSYEQYV.

This clone has only one observation. DNA for the CDR3: TGTGCCAGCAGCCAAGGGAACTCCTACGAGCAGTACTTC. Its translation is CASSQGNSYEQYF. The rearrangement uses TRBV7-9 and TRBJ2-7; D is unresolved. V lost 5 bases to trimming and J lost 0 bases, with 8 bases between them. This CDR3 spans 13 amino acids. Per germline, CDR1 SEHNR and CDR2 FQNEAQ (reference sequence).

The V call is TRBV4-1, the J call TRBJ1-2; D is possibly TRBD1 (6 bases). The V end was cut by 0 bases, the J end by 3 bases, with 8 bases between. Germline-derived CDR1 and CDR2 are MGHRA and YSYEKL. This CDR3 region has 14 residues. The CDR3 protein is CASSQDQGYYGYTF. The DNA of the CDR3 is TGCGCCAGCAGCCAAGATCAGGGGTACTATGGCTACACCTTC.

This chain joins TRBV4-1 and TRBJ2-5; 7 bases are shared with TRBD1. The CDR3 is made up of 14 amino acids. The V and J ends lost 5 bases and 2 bases, in that order; junction bases with no gene match: 5. Germline V lookup: CDR1 MGHRA, CDR2 YSYEKL. The CDR3 here is CASSTRTGQETQYF. The DNA of the CDR3 is TGCGCCAGCAGCACACGGACAGGTCAAGAGACCCAGTACTTC.

The chain couples TRBV6-5 to TRBJ1-2, with TRBD1 matching 7 bases. V was pared by 6 bases and J by 2 bases, with 9 bases of the junction left unmatched. Germline CDR1 is MNHEY and CDR2 is SVGAGI. This CDR3 spans 15 amino acids. The chain's CDR3 is CASSRSLQGNYGYTF. The CDR3 DNA follows: TGTGCCAGCAGCCGGAGTCTACAGGGGAACTATGGCTACACCTTC.

V and J are TRBV4-3 and TRBJ2-3; D could derive from TRBD1 or TRBD2 (5 bases each). Germline CDR1 and CDR2: LGHNA and YSLEER. This CDR3 is 14 amino acids long. Trimming removed 1 base from V and 5 bases from J, with 10 bases in between. DNA for the CDR3: TGCGCCAGCAGCCAAGGGGGGAGTGGAGATACGCAGTATTTT. Translating it yields CASSQGGSGDTQYF.

The rearrangement joins TRBV18 to TRBJ2-7, with D unclear. Per germline, CDR1 KGHSH and CDR2 LQKENI. The length of the CDR3 is 12 residues. The V and J ends lost 6 bases and 4 bases respectively, with 10 bases between them. The CDR3 spells CASSTDTYEQYF. CDR3 coding DNA: TGTGCCAGCTCTACAGACACGTACGAGCAGTACTTC.

The chain links TRBV2 to TRBJ1-4, with D hard to call. The V end lost 6 bases, the J end lost 7 bases, and 9 bases lay between the germline ends. Per the germline V gene, CDR1 is SNHLY and CDR2 is FYNNEI. This CDR3 is 12 amino acids long. CDR3 sequence (DNA): TGTGCCAGCAGATTTTCCTTTGAAAAACTGTTTTTT. Translated, it gives CASRFSFEKLFF.

V and J are TRBV11-2 and TRBJ1-1, with a tentative D call TRBD1 (5 bases). Per germline, CDR1 SGHAT and CDR2 FQNNGV. V shed 5 bases and J shed 5 bases, with 12 bases lying between them. This CDR3 is 13 amino acids long. The CDR3 here is CASSLQGRTEAFF. In nucleotides, the CDR3 is TGTGCCAGCAGCCTCCAGGGTAGGACTGAAGCTTTCTTT.

The chain is built from TRBV19 and TRBJ1-1, with D possibly being TRBD1 (6 bases). CDR1 is LNHDA, CDR2 SQIVND, per germline (reference sequence). The CDR3 runs to 14 residues. V dropped 5 bases and J dropped 1 base, with 11 bases sitting between them. The CDR3 is CASSSGQTNTEAFF. For the CDR3, the DNA is TGTGCCAGTAGTTCTGGACAGACGAACACTGAAGCTTTCTTT.

Written as DNA, the CDR3 is TGTGCCAGCAGCGTAGAGAACAGGGGTTATTATGGCTACACCTTC. It encodes CASSVENRGYYGYTF. This chain uses TRBV9 with TRBJ1-2, with TRBD1 identical over 7 bases. This CDR3 region has 15 residues. The germline gives CDR1 SGDLS, CDR2 YYNGEE. The V and J ends lost 0 bases and 5 bases, in that order; junction bases with no gene match: 7.

This chain joins TRBV6-5 and TRBJ1-6, with 8 bases that match TRBD1. The germline gives CDR1 MNHEY, CDR2 SVGAGI. After removal of 5 bases from V and 8 bases from J, the junction contained 8 bases not matched to a gene. There are 15 residues in the CDR3. In DNA, the CDR3 is TGTGCCAGCAGTCGTGGACAGGGAGGAGATTCACCCCTCCACTTT. Translated, it gives CASSRGQGGDSPLHF.

This chain uses TRBV18 with TRBJ1-1, with 9 bases that match TRBD1. Germline V gene data show CDR1 as KGHSH and CDR2 as LQKENI. The CDR3 covers 16 residues. V trimming: 6 bases; J trimming: 0 bases; junction bases outside the gene matches: 8. The CDR3 spells CASSVQGALMNTEAFF. The CDR3 nucleotides read TGTGCCAGCTCGGTACAGGGGGCGCTTATGAACACTGAAGCTTTCTTT.